Following are 14 T cell receptor beta chains from one sample sequenced in a study of blood T cell repertoires in COVID-19. Only in-frame clones appear in the TCRdb table, and some are missing; sequencing was by immunoSEQ multiplex PCR. The sample shows roughly 150,000 clones, under 85% of them seen only once. The sample was peripheral blood. Receptors originate from a man at least 80 years old with COVID-19, enrolled during active disease.

The CDR3 reads CASSSGTRFDEQYF. CDR3 nucleotide sequence: TGTGCCAGCAGTAGCGGGACTAGATTTGACGAGCAGTACTTC. The rearrangement links TRBV6-5 to TRBJ2-7; 8 positions match TRBD2. CDR3 length equals 14 residues. The germline gives CDR1 MNHEY, CDR2 SVGAGI. V trimming: 5 bases; J trimming: 5 bases; junction bases outside the gene matches: 8.

This clone was recorded a few times. The V call is TRBV7-3, the J call TRBJ2-3; 7 bases are shared with TRBD2. In germline, CDR1 is SGHTA, CDR2 FQGTGA. CDR3 length equals 14 residues. J was trimmed by 4 bases and V by 3 bases; bases with no gene match: 4. The CDR3 bases are TGTGCCAGCAGCTTGGGAGGGTCCGCAGATACGCAGTATTTT. It specifies CASSLGGSADTQYF.

The V gene is TRBV4-2, the J gene TRBJ1-1, with a weak D call TRBD1 (6 bases). CDR1 and CDR2 (germline): LGHNA, YNFKEQ. V dropped 1 base and J dropped 1 base, with 7 bases sitting between them. The CDR3 covers 14 residues. The CDR3: CASSQGQENTEAFF. CDR3 in DNA: TGTGCCAGCAGCCAAGGACAGGAGAACACTGAAGCTTTCTTT.

The chain joins TRBV5-1 to TRBJ1-2; 8 bases are shared with TRBD1. The CDR3 loop spans 14 amino acids. Trimming removed 2 bases from V and 5 bases from J; junction bases left unmatched: 5. Germline CDR1 and CDR2: SGHRS and YFSETQ. The CDR3 DNA is TGCGCCAGCAGCTTTGCCGACAGGGGATATGGCTACACCTTC. Its translation: CASSFADRGYGYTF.

Only one count was recorded for this clone. The chain employs TRBV6-5 and TRBJ2-3; perhaps TRBD2 as D (5 bases). The CDR3 is 14 amino acids. Trimming stripped 7 bases from V and 0 bases from J, with 11 bases between. The germline gives CDR1 MNHEY, CDR2 SVGAGI. In DNA, the CDR3 is TGTGCCAGCAACGGAGGTTGGAGCACAGATACGCAGTATTTT. This gives the protein CASNGGWSTDTQYF.

The chain employs TRBV15 and TRBJ2-3, with 8 positions matching TRBD2. Per germline, CDR1 LNHNV and CDR2 YYDKDF (reference sequence). Germline trimming cut 0 bases from V and 6 bases from J; bases unmatched to any gene: 8. The CDR3 loop spans 16 amino acids. The DNA of the CDR3 is TGTGCCACCAGCAGAGATCTGGGCGGGGGGATGGATACGCAGTATTTT. Amino acids: CATSRDLGGGMDTQYF. The full variable domain, rest sourced from reference TRBV15 and TRBJ2-3, is DAMVIQNPRYQVTQFGKPVTLSCSQTLNHNVMYWYQQKSSQAPKLLFHYYDKDFNNEADTPDNFQSRRPNTSFCFLDIRSPGLGDTAMYLCATSRDLGGGMDTQYFGPGTRLTVL.

The V gene is TRBV9, the J gene TRBJ2-3; D call uncertain. The CDR3 is made up of 13 amino acids. Germline values: CDR1 SGDLS, CDR2 YYNGEE. The germline V and J ends were trimmed by 0 bases and 9 bases, with 11 bases remaining between them. The CDR3, as DNA: TGTGCCAGCAGCGTAGACGAGGTCACCACGCAGTATTTT. Translating it yields CASSVDEVTTQYF.

J is TRBJ2-5 and V is TRBV4-3; the match to TRBD1 covers 9 bases. The CDR3 consists of 15 residues. Germline trimming cut 0 bases from V and 7 bases from J; bases unmatched to any gene: 6. From germline, CDR1 is LGHNA and CDR2 YSLEER. CDR3 amino acids: CASSQEDRGGGTQYF. In DNA, the CDR3 is TGCGCCAGCAGCCAAGAGGACAGGGGAGGAGGGACCCAGTACTTC.

This sequence joins TRBV5-1 and TRBJ2-3, with 9 positions matching TRBD1. There are 17 residues in the CDR3. Germline CDR1 SGHRS, CDR2 YFSETQ. Trimming took 4 bases from V and 0 from J; bases not matched to a gene: 9. Written as DNA, the CDR3 is TGCGCCAGCAGCCCTTCCGGGACAGGGACTAGCACAGATACGCAGTATTTT. It is translated as CASSPSGTGTSTDTQYF.

V usage is TRBV7-2 and J usage is TRBJ2-3, with TRBD2 matching over 12 bases. Germline CDR1 is SGHTA and CDR2 is FQGNSA. V was clipped by 5 bases and J by 3 bases; unmatched bases: 6. This CDR3 is built from 16 residues. CDR3 residues: CASSTWTSGVTDTQYF. The DNA for the CDR3 is TGTGCCAGCAGCACTTGGACTAGCGGGGTGACAGATACGCAGTATTTT.

This sequence joins TRBV20-1 and TRBJ2-7, with 9 nucleotides matching TRBD1. The CDR3 contains 15 residues. The germline V gene has CDR1 DFQATT and CDR2 SNEGSKA (reference sequence). After removal of 3 bases from V and 2 bases from J, the junction contained 8 bases not matched to a gene. The CDR3 DNA reads TGCAGTGCTAGTCCTTGGGACAGGGTACCCTACGAGCAGTACTTC. It yields the protein CSASPWDRVPYEQYF.

This clone was counted between two and nine times. The V gene is TRBV2, the J gene TRBJ1-1, with D perhaps TRBD1 (6 bases). Germline V lookup: CDR1 SNHLY, CDR2 FYNNEI. Deletions cut 4 bases from V and 4 bases from J, with 13 bases between. There are 14 residues in the CDR3. This chain's CDR3 is CASSGRIRGTEAFF. The CDR3 region has the DNA TGTGCCAGCAGTGGGAGGATCAGGGGCACTGAAGCTTTCTTT.

The V call is TRBV28, the J call TRBJ1-1; no definite D call. The CDR3 has 15 residues. The V gene lost 4 bases and the J gene lost 0 bases, with 12 bases spanning the gap. Germline CDR1 and CDR2: MDHEN and SYDVKM. CDR3 region: CASSYIGILNTEAFF. The CDR3 DNA reads as TGTGCCAGCAGTTATATCGGGATTTTGAACACTGAAGCTTTCTTT. Full variable domain (rest looked up from reference TRBV28 and TRBJ1-1): DVKVTQSSRYLVKRTGEKVFLECVQDMDHENMFWYRQDPGLGLRLIYFSYDVKMKEKGDIPEGYSVSREKKERFSLILESASTNQTSMYLCASSYIGILNTEAFFGQGTRLTVV.

This chain links TRBV13 with TRBJ2-3; 9 bases line up with TRBD1. The CDR3 extends over 16 amino acids. Germline loops: CDR1 PRHDT, CDR2 FYEKMQ (reference sequence). Unmatched junction bases numbered 7, after V lost 5 bases and J lost 1 base. The CDR3, as DNA: TGTGCCAGCAGCGCCGCGACAGGGGGAGGCACAGATACGCAGTATTTT. Residues: CASSAATGGGTDTQYF.